Listed below are T cell receptor beta chains from one sample, sequenced in a study of T-cell memory formation after mild COVID-19. TCRdb ran MiXCR on the 5' RACE reads and lists one entry per CDR3 protein. The profile covers approximately 300,000 distinct CDR3 sequences, with roughly 15% appearing a single time and around 24% taken by the ten largest. The sample taken for sequencing was PBMCs or a T cell subset sorted from them (not recorded which). These receptor sequences come from a man in his late teens or twenties who had mild COVID-19 (a few samples of this study predate the infection). Cell type and time point are not known. CDR3s include the opening cysteine and the closing phenylalanine or tryptophan. Each record gives: clone size, J gene, V gene, D gene, CDR3 protein, CDR3 DNA. D genes are given only for firm matches. Clone size appears in some rows only: once, few, many, or a class for an expanded clone.

>.|TRBJ2-5|TRBV28|.
CASSLDSWETQYF
TGTGCCAGCAGTCTGGACAGTTGGGAGACCCAGTACTTC
>.|TRBJ2-3|TRBV29-1|.
CSVASVPSTDTQYF
TGCAGCGTTGCCTCAGTTCCTAGCACAGATACGCAGTATTTT
>few|TRBJ2-5|TRBV7-2|.
CASSLGIGGGETQYF
TGTGCCAGCAGCTTAGGTATAGGGGGAGGAGAGACCCAGTACTTC
>few|TRBJ2-5|TRBV7-2|.
CASSPMDYLYQETQYF
TGTGCCAGCAGCCCGATGGACTATCTGTACCAAGAGACCCAGTACTTC
>few|TRBJ1-4|TRBV5-1|.
CASSPGPTNEKLFF
TGCGCCAGCAGCCCAGGGCCTACTAATGAAAAACTGTTTTTT
>large|TRBJ2-3|TRBV9|.
CASSSSGSATDTQYF
TGTGCCAGCTCCTCCTCGGGTAGCGCGACAGATACGCAGTATTTT
>.|TRBJ2-6|TRBV6-5|.
CASSYAGNSGANVLTF
TGTGCCAGCAGTTACGCAGGGAACTCTGGGGCCAACGTCCTGACTTTC
>.|TRBJ2-5|TRBV10-3|.
CATRGEETQYF
TGTGCCACCAGGGGGGAAGAGACCCAGTACTTC
>.|TRBJ2-3|TRBV9|TRBD2
CASSALAVFTDTQYF
TGTGCCAGCAGCGCTCTAGCGGTTTTCACAGATACGCAGTATTTT
>.|TRBJ1-5|TRBV20-1|.
CSARDLFPHQPQHF
TGCAGTGCTAGGGACCTCTTCCCTCATCAGCCCCAGCATTTT
>few|TRBJ2-6|TRBV10-2|.
CASSREWESGANVLTF
TGCGCCAGCAGTCGAGAGTGGGAGTCTGGGGCCAACGTCCTGACTTTC
>.|TRBJ2-7|TRBV20-1|.
CSARGIDSYEQYF
TGCAGTGCTAGGGGCATCGACTCCTACGAGCAGTACTTC
>.|TRBJ2-3|TRBV2|TRBD2
CASSEPGGGTDTQYF
TGTGCCAGCAGTGAACCGGGGGGTGGCACAGATACGCAGTATTTT
>.|TRBJ2-7|TRBV20-1|TRBD1
CSTRTGGEVGPEQYF
TGCAGTACCAGGACAGGGGGCGAGGTTGGTCCTGAGCAGTACTTC
>.|TRBJ2-3|TRBV5-1|TRBD1
CASSSGQGRVADTQYF
TGCGCCAGCAGCTCCGGACAGGGGAGAGTTGCAGATACGCAGTATTTT
>.|TRBJ1-6|TRBV12-3/TRBV12-4|TRBD1
CASSTGTGNNSPLHF
TGTGCCAGCAGCACCGGGACAGGGAATAATTCACCCCTCCACTTT
>few|TRBJ1-1|TRBV4-1|.
CASSQPGTENTEAFF
TGCGCCAGCAGCCAACCGGGGACGGAAAACACTGAAGCTTTCTTT
>.|TRBJ2-2|TRBV20-1|.
CSIPLAGNTGELFF
TGCAGTATACCCCTAGCAGGGAATACCGGGGAGCTGTTTTTT
>.|TRBJ2-5|TRBV7-8|.
CASISSPREETQYF
TGTGCCAGCATCTCGAGCCCGCGCGAAGAGACCCAGTACTTC
>.|TRBJ2-1|TRBV7-2|TRBD2
CASSLDRGGGNEQFF
TGTGCCAGCAGCTTAGACCGGGGGGGCGGAAATGAGCAGTTCTTC
>.|TRBJ2-3|TRBV2|.
CASSSDQDATQYF
TGTGCCAGCAGTTCCGACCAGGACGCTACGCAGTATTTT
>many|TRBJ1-2|TRBV24-1|.
CATSVLGYGYTF
TGTGCCACCAGTGTTCTTGGGTACGGCTACACCTTC
>many|TRBJ2-1|TRBV29-1|.
CSVGDSSYNEQFF
TGCAGCGTTGGGGATAGCTCCTACAATGAGCAGTTCTTC
>few|TRBJ1-5|TRBV20-1|.
CSAPPPGRDSNQPQHF
TGCAGTGCTCCCCCACCGGGTCGGGATAGCAATCAGCCCCAGCATTTT
>.|TRBJ1-5|TRBV6-6|TRBD1
CASSFRETGPNQPQHF
TGTGCCAGCAGTTTCCGCGAGACAGGGCCCAATCAGCCCCAGCATTTT
>.|TRBJ1-1|TRBV29-1|.
CSVELGMNTEAFF
TGCAGCGTTGAACTGGGGATGAACACTGAAGCTTTCTTT
>.|TRBJ1-4|TRBV12-3/TRBV12-4|.
CASSLRWVGEKLFF
TGTGCCAGCAGTTTGCGGTGGGTCGGGGAAAAACTGTTTTTT
>few|TRBJ1-5|TRBV5-1|.
CASSLRGAQPQHF
TGCGCCAGCAGCTTGAGGGGGGCTCAGCCCCAGCATTTT
>.|TRBJ2-2|TRBV29-1|.
CSVDRANTGELFF
TGCAGCGTTGACAGGGCCAACACCGGGGAGCTGTTTTTT
>many|TRBJ2-3|TRBV4-2|TRBD2
CASSPQSWRGGGDTQYF
TGTGCCAGCAGCCCTCAGTCCTGGCGGGGGGGTGGAGATACGCAGTATTTT
>few|TRBJ1-1|TRBV7-8|.
CASSHIVQTGVAEAFF
TGTGCCAGCAGTCATATCGTACAGACTGGGGTAGCTGAAGCTTTCTTT
>few|TRBJ1-1|TRBV15|TRBD1
CATSSRGQGMTEAFF
TGTGCCACCAGCAGTCGGGGACAGGGGATGACTGAAGCTTTCTTT
>.|TRBJ2-1|TRBV4-3|.
CASSQDYSAGYNEQFF
TGCGCCAGCAGCCAAGATTACAGCGCGGGCTACAATGAGCAGTTCTTC
>many|TRBJ2-1|TRBV24-1|TRBD2
CATSSASGGPEGEQFF
TGTGCCACCAGTTCGGCTAGCGGGGGTCCGGAAGGGGAGCAGTTCTTC
>.|TRBJ1-3|TRBV11-2|.
CASSRLEEDTIYF
TGTGCCAGCAGCCGCTTGGAGGAAGACACCATATATTTT
>.|TRBJ2-5|TRBV5-1|TRBD2
CASRGLVAGKETQYF
TGCGCCAGCAGGGGACTAGTTGCCGGAAAAGAGACCCAGTACTTC
>.|TRBJ1-2|TRBV5-5|.
CASSLFGVPENGYTF
TGTGCCAGCAGCTTGTTCGGAGTCCCAGAAAATGGCTACACCTTC
>.|TRBJ2-6|TRBV25-1|.
CASSESGANVLTF
TGTGCCAGCAGTGAATCTGGGGCCAACGTCCTGACTTTC
>many|TRBJ1-1|TRBV18|TRBD1
CASSPRQGGGTEAFF
TGTGCCAGCTCCCCCAGACAGGGGGGCGGCACTGAAGCTTTCTTT
>.|TRBJ2-3|TRBV7-3|.
CASSPHSTDTQYF
TGTGCCAGCAGCCCGCACTCCACAGATACGCAGTATTTT
>many|TRBJ2-7|TRBV7-4|TRBD2
CASSLEGVTSQSRSYEQYF
TGTGCCAGCAGCTTAGAAGGAGTGACTAGCCAGTCCCGCTCCTACGAGCAGTACTTC
>.|TRBJ2-4|TRBV9|.
CASSVGSGRAVAKNIQYF
TGTGCCAGCAGCGTAGGATCGGGCAGGGCGGTAGCCAAAAACATTCAGTACTTC
>few|TRBJ2-1|TRBV5-1|.
CASSPRGQEQFF
TGCGCCAGCAGCCCCCGGGGCCAGGAGCAGTTCTTC
>.|TRBJ1-5|TRBV9|.
CASSMDGYSNQPQHF
TGTGCCAGCAGCATGGACGGATATAGCAATCAGCCCCAGCATTTT
>.|TRBJ2-1|TRBV27|TRBD2
CASSLWGGEQFF
TGTGCCAGCAGTCTCTGGGGGGGTGAGCAGTTCTTC
>.|TRBJ2-3|TRBV5-1|.
CASSLGLPTDTQYF
TGCGCCAGCAGCTTGGGACTACCCACAGATACGCAGTATTTT
>.|TRBJ1-1|TRBV4-3|.
CASSQDSEAEAFF
TGCGCCAGCAGCCAAGATTCGGAGGCTGAAGCTTTCTTT
>.|TRBJ2-3|TRBV20-1|.
CSQERGDTQYF
TGCAGTCAGGAGAGAGGGGATACGCAGTATTTT
>few|TRBJ1-1|TRBV12-3/TRBV12-4|.
CASSSRVGLTEAFF
TGTGCCAGCAGTTCCCGGGTGGGGTTAACTGAAGCTTTCTTT
>.|TRBJ2-5|TRBV14|.
CASSPRFEGRQYF
TGTGCCAGCAGTCCCCGTTTTGAAGGGAGGCAGTACTTC
>few|TRBJ2-5|TRBV5-1|TRBD2
CASSPRTSGGEETQYF
TGCGCCAGCAGCCCTCGGACTAGCGGGGGAGAAGAGACCCAGTACTTC
>.|TRBJ1-6|TRBV18|TRBD1
CASSPGTGFRSPLHF
TGTGCCAGCTCACCCGGGACAGGGTTTCGGTCACCCCTCCACTTT
>few|TRBJ2-7|TRBV6-2/TRBV6-3|.
CACARATDSYEQYF
TGTGCCTGCGCCCGGGCCACCGATTCCTACGAGCAGTACTTC
>many|TRBJ2-1|TRBV4-2|.
CASSQVSYNEQFF
TGTGCCAGCAGCCAAGTTTCCTACAATGAGCAGTTCTTC
>few|TRBJ2-1|TRBV6-5|TRBD1
CASSYSWTGGGNEQFF
TGTGCCAGCAGTTACAGTTGGACAGGGGGAGGGAATGAGCAGTTCTTC